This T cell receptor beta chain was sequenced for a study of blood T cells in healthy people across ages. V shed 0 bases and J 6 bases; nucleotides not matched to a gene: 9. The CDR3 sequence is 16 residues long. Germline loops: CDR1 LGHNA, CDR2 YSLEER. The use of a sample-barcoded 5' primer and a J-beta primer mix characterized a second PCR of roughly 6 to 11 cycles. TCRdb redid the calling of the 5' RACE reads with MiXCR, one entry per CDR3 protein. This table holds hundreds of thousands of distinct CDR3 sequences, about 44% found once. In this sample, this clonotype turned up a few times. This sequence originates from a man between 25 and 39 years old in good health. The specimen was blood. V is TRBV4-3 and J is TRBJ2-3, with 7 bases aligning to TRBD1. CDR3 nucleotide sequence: TGCGCCAGCAGCCAAGATGTGGCAGGGGGAATCGATACGCAGTATTTT. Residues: CASSQDVAGGIDTQYF.